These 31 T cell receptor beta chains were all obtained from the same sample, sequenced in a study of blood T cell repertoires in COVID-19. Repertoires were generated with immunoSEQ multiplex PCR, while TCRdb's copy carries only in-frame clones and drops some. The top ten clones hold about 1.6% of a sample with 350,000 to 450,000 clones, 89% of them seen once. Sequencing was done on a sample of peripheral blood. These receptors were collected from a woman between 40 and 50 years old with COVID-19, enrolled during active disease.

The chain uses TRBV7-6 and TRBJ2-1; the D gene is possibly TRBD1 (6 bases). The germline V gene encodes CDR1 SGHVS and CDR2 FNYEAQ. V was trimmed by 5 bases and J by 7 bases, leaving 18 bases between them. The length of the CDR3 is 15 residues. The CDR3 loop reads CASSRQAPRKNEQFF. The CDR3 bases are TGTGCCAGCAGCCGACAGGCTCCGAGGAAGAATGAGCAGTTCTTC.

CDR3 bases: TGTGCCAGCAGCAAACGACTAGCGGGGGGGTTCACAGATACGCAGTATTTT. Residues: CASSKRLAGGFTDTQYF. V gene TRBV11-2 combines with J gene TRBJ2-3; 14 positions match TRBD2. The germline V gene encodes CDR1 SGHAT and CDR2 FQNNGV. This CDR3 contains 17 residues. V gave up 5 bases and J gave up 2 bases; unmatched junction bases: 6. The full variable domain, its missing parts supplied by reference TRBV11-2 and TRBJ2-3, is EAGVAQSPRYKIIEKRQSVAFWCNPISGHATLYWYQQILGQGPKLLIQFQNNGVVDDSQLPKDRFSAERLKGVDSTLKIQPAKLEDSAVYLCASSKRLAGGFTDTQYFGPGTRLTVL.

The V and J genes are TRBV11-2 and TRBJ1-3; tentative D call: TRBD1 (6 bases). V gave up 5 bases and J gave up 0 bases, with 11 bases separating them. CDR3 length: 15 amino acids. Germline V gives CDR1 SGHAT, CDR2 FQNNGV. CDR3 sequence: CASSPLQGSGNTIYF. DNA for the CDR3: TGTGCCAGCAGCCCGCTACAGGGCTCTGGAAACACCATATATTTT.

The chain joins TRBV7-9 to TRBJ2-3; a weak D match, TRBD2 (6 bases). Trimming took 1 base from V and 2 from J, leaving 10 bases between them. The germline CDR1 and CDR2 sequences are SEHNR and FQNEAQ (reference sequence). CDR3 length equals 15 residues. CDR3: CASSLGAGNTDTQYF. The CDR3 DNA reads TGTGCCAGCAGCTTAGGGGCGGGAAACACAGATACGCAGTATTTT.

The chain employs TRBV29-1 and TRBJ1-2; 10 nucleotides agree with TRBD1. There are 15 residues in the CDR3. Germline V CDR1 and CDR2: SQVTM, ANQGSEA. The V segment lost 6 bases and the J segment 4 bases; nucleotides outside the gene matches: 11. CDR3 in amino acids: CSVIRDRGSSYGYTF. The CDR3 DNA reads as TGCAGCGTAATCCGGGACAGGGGTTCGAGCTATGGCTACACCTTC.

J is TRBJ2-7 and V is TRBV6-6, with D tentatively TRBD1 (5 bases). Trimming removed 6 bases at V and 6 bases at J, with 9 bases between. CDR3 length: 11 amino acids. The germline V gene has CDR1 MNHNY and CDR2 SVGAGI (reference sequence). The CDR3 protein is CASRRQGEQYF. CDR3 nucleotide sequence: TGTGCCAGCAGGAGGCAGGGCGAGCAGTACTTC.

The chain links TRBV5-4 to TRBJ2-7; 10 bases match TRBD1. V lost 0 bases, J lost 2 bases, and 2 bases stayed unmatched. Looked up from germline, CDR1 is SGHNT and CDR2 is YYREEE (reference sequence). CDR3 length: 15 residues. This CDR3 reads CASSLGDRGTYEQYF. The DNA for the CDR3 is TGTGCCAGCAGCTTGGGGGACAGGGGCACCTACGAGCAGTACTTC. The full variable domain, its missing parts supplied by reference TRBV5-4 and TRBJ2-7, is ETGVTQSPTHLIKTRGQQVTLRCSSQSGHNTVSWYQQALGQGPQFIFQYYREEENGRGNFPPRFSGLQFPNYSSELNVNALELDDSALYLCASSLGDRGTYEQYFGPGTRLTVT.

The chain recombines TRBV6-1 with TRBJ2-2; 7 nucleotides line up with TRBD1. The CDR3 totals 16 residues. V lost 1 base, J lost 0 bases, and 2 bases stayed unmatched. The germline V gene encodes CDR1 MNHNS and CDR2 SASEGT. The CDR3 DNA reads TGTGCCAGCAGTGAAGACAGGGGCCCGAACACCGGGGAGCTGTTTTTT. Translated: CASSEDRGPNTGELFF.

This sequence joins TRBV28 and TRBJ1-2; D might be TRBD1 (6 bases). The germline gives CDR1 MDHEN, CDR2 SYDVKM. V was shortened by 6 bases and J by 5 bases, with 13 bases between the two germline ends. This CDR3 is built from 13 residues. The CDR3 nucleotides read TGTGCCAGCAGCACAGGGTCCTCGTATGGCTACACCTTC. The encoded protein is CASSTGSSYGYTF.

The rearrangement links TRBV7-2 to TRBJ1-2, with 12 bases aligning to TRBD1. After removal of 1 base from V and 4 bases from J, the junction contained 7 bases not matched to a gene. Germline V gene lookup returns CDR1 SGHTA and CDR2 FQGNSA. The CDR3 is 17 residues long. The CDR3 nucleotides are TGTGCCAGCAGCTTAGGAGGGACAGGGGGCGCAGCCTATGGCTACACCTTC. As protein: CASSLGGTGGAAYGYTF.

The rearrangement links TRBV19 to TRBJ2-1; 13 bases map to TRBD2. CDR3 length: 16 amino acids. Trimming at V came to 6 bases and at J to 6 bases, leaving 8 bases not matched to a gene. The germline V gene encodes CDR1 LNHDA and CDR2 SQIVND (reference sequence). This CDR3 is CASSPARLAGGNEQFF. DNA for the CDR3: TGTGCCAGTAGCCCTGCCCGACTAGCGGGGGGCAATGAGCAGTTCTTC.

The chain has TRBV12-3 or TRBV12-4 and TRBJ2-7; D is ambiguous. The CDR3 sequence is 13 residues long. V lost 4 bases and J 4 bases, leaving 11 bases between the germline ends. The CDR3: CASSWVLGYEQYF. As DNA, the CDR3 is TGTGCCAGCAGTTGGGTGCTAGGTTACGAGCAGTACTTC.

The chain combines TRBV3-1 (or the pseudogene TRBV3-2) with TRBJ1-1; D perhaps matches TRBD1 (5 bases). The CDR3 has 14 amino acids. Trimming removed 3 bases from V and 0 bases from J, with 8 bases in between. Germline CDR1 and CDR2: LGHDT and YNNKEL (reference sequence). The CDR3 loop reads CASSQSGLNTEAFF. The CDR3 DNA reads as TGTGCCAGCAGCCAGTCAGGGTTGAACACTGAAGCTTTCTTT.

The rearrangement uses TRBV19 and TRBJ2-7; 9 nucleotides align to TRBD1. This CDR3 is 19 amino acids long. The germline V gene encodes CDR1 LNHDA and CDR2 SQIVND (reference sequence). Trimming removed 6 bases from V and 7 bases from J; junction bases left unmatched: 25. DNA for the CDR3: TGTGCCAGTAGCCGCCGAGTCCCGGGACAGGGCCCGGCCTCGGGAGAGCAGTACTTC. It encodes CASSRRVPGQGPASGEQYF.

As DNA, the CDR3 is TGCGCCAGCAGCGACGGGACAGGGGGAGGGACCGGGGAGCTGTTTTTT. Translating it yields CASSDGTGGGTGELFF. The chain has TRBV5-1 and TRBJ2-2, with TRBD1 matching 11 bases. V lost 4 bases, J lost 5 bases, and 7 bases stayed unmatched. The CDR3 covers 16 residues. CDR1 and CDR2 (germline): SGHRS, YFSETQ.

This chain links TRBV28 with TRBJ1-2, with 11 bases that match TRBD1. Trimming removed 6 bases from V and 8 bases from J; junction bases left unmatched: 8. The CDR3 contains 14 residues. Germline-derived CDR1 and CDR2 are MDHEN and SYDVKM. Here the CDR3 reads CASRGRDRGVGYTF. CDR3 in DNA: TGTGCCAGCAGGGGCCGGGACAGGGGGGTGGGCTACACCTTC.

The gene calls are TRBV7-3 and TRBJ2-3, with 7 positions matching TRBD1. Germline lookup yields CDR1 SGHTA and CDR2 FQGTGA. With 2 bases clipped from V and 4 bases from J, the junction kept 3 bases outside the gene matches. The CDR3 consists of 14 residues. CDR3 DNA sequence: TGTGCCAGCAGCTTAGGGCAGGGGGCAGATACGCAGTATTTT. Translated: CASSLGQGADTQYF.

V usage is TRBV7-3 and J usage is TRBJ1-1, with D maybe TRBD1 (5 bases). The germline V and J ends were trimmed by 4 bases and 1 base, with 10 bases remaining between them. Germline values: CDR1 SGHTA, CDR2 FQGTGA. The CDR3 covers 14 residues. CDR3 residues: CASSSQGGNTEAFF. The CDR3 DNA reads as TGTGCCAGCAGCTCCCAGGGCGGGAACACTGAAGCTTTCTTT.

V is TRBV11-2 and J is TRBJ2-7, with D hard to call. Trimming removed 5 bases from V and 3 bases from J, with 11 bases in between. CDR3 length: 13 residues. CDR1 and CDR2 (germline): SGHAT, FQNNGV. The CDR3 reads CASSPSGVYEQYF. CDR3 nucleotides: TGTGCCAGCAGCCCTAGTGGTGTCTACGAGCAGTACTTC. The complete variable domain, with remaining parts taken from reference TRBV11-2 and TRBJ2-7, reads EAGVAQSPRYKIIEKRQSVAFWCNPISGHATLYWYQQILGQGPKLLIQFQNNGVVDDSQLPKDRFSAERLKGVDSTLKIQPAKLEDSAVYLCASSPSGVYEQYFGPGTRLTVT.

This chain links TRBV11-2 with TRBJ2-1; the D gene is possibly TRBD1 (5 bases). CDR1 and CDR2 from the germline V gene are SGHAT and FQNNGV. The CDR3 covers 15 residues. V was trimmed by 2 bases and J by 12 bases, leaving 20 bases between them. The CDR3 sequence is CASSLRGLQGRAQFF. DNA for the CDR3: TGTGCCAGCAGCTTACGAGGCCTGCAGGGTCGGGCGCAGTTCTTC. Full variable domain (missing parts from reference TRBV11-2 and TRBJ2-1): EAGVAQSPRYKIIEKRQSVAFWCNPISGHATLYWYQQILGQGPKLLIQFQNNGVVDDSQLPKDRFSAERLKGVDSTLKIQPAKLEDSAVYLCASSLRGLQGRAQFFGPGTRLTVL.

The CDR3 loop reads CATSDPGTGHYEQYF. The CDR3 DNA reads as TGTGCCACCAGTGACCCCGGGACAGGACACTACGAGCAGTACTTC. V gene TRBV24-1 combines with J gene TRBJ2-7; TRBD1 matches 8 bases. The V and J ends lost 4 bases and 3 bases, in that order; junction bases with no gene match: 7. The germline V gene has CDR1 KGHDR and CDR2 SFDVKD. CDR3 length: 15 residues.

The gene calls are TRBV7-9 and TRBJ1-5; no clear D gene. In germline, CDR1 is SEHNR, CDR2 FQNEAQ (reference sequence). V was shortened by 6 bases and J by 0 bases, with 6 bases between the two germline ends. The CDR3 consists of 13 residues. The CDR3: CASSADSNQPQHF. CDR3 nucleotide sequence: TGTGCCAGCAGTGCAGATAGCAATCAGCCCCAGCATTTT. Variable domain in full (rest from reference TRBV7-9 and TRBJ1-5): DTGVSQNPRHKITKRGQNVTFRCDPISEHNRLYWYRQTLGQGPEFLTYFQNEAQLEKSRLLSDRFSAERPKGSFSTLEIQRTEQGDSAMYLCASSADSNQPQHFGDGTRLSIL.

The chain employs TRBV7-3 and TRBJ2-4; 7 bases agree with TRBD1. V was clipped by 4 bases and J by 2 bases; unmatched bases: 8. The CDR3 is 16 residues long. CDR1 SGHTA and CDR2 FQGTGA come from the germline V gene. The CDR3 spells CASSSSPDRSKNIQYF. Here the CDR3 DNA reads TGTGCCAGCAGCTCCTCCCCGGACAGGTCCAAAAACATTCAGTACTTC. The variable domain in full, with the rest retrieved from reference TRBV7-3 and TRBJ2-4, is GAGVSQTPSNKVTEKGKYVELRCDPISGHTALYWYRQSLGQGPEFLIYFQGTGAADDSGLPNDRFFAVRPEGSVSTLKIQRTERGDSAVYLCASSSSPDRSKNIQYFGAGTRLSVL.

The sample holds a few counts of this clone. The CDR3 here is CASSTGPSPNQPQHF. CDR3 sequence (DNA): TGTGCCAGCTCCACAGGGCCTAGCCCCAATCAGCCCCAGCATTTT. The V gene is TRBV18, the J gene TRBJ1-5, with D tentatively TRBD1 (6 bases). In germline, CDR1 is KGHSH, CDR2 LQKENI. CDR3 length: 15 amino acids. V lost 6 bases to trimming and J lost 3 bases, with 15 bases between them.

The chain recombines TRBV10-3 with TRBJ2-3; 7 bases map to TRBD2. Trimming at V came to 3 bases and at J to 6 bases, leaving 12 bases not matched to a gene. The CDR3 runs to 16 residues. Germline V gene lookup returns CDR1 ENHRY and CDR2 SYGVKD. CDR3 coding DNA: TGTGCCATCAGTGACTTTGGAGCGGGGAGGGTTGATACGCAGTATTTT. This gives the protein CAISDFGAGRVDTQYF.

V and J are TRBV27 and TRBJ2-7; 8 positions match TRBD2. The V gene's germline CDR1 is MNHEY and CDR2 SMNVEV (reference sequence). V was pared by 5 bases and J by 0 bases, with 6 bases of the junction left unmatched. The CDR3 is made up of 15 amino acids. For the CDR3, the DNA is TGTGCCAGCAGTCCCCCGGGGGGGGTCTCCTACGAGCAGTACTTC. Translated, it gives CASSPPGGVSYEQYF.

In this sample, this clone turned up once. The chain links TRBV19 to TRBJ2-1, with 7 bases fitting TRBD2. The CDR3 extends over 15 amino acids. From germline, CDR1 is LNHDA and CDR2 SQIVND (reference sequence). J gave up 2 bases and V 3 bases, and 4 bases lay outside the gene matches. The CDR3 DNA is TGTGCCAGTAGTATCAGAGCGGGAACCTACAATGAGCAGTTCTTC. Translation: CASSIRAGTYNEQFF.

CDR3 in DNA: TGTGCCAGCAGCTTAGACTGGCAGGGTGTGCCACCCCTCCACTTT. Amino acid sequence: CASSLDWQGVPPLHF. This chain joins TRBV7-2 and TRBJ1-6; D might be TRBD1 (5 bases). Germline assignment: CDR1 SGHTA and CDR2 FQGNSA. Trimming removed 1 base at V and 11 bases at J, with 15 bases between. This CDR3 contains 15 residues.

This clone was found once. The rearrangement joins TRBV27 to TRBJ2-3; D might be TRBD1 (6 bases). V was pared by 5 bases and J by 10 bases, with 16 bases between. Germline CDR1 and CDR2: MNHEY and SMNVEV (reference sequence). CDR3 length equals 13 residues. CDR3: CASSVTGSLPQYF. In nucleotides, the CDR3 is TGTGCCAGCAGTGTCACAGGGTCATTGCCGCAGTATTTT.

The CDR3 DNA sequence: TGCGCCAGCAGGAAGGGACAGGGGACCCTAAAGGGTGAGCAGTTCTTC. Translated, it gives CASRKGQGTLKGEQFF. The chain is built from TRBV5-1 and TRBJ2-1; 10 nucleotides agree with TRBD1. Trimming removed 5 bases from V and 9 bases from J; junction bases left unmatched: 14. The CDR3 runs 16 residues. Looked up from germline, CDR1 is SGHRS and CDR2 is YFSETQ.

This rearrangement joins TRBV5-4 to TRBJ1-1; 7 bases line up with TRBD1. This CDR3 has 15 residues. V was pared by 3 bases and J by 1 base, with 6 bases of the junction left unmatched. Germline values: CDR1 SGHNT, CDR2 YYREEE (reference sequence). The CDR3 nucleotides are TGTGCCAGCAGCTACAGACAGGGAAAGAACACTGAAGCTTTCTTT. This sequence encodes CASSYRQGKNTEAFF.